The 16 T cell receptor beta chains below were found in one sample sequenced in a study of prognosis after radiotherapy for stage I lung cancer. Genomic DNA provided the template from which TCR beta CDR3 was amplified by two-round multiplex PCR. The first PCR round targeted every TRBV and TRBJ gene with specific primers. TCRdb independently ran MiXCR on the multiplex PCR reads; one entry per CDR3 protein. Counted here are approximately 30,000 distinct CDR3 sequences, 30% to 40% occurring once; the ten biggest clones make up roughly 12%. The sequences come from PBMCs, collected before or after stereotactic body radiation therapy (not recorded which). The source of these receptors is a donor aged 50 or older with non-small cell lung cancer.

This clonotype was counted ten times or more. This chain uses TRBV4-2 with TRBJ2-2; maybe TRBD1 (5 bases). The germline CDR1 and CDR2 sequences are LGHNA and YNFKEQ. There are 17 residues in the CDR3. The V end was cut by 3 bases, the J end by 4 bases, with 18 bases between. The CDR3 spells CASSQAPQAVGTGELFF. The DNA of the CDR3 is TGTGCCAGCAGCCAGGCACCACAGGCCGTGGGCACCGGGGAGCTGTTTTTT.

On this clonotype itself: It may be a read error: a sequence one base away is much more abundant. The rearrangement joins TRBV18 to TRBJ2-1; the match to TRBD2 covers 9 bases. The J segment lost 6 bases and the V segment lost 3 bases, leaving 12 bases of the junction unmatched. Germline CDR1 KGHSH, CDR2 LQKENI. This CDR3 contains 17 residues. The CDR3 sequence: CASSPPGLSGGSNEQFF. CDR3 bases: TGTGCCAGCTCACCCCCCGGACTAAGCGGGGGGAGCAATGAGCAGTTCTTC.

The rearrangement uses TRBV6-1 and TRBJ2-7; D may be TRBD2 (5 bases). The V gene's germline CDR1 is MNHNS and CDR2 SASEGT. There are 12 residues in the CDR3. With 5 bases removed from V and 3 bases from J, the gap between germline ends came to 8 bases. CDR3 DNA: TGTGCCAGCAGTACCGGGAACTACGAGCAGTACTTC. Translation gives CASSTGNYEQYF.

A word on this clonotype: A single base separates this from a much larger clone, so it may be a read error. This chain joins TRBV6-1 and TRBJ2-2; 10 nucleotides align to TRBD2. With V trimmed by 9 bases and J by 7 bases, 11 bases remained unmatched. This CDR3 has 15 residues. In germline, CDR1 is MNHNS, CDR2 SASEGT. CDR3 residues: CARRGLGLAIGELFF. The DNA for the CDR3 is TGTGCCAGAAGGGGATTGGGACTAGCGATCGGGGAGCTGTTTTTT.

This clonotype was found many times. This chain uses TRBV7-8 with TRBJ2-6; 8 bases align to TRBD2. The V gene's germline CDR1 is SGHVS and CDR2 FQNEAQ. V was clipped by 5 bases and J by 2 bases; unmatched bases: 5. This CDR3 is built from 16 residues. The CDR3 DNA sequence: TGTGCCAGCAGCAAAATCGGGGGGGCTGGGGCCAACGTCCTGACTTTC. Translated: CASSKIGGAGANVLTF.

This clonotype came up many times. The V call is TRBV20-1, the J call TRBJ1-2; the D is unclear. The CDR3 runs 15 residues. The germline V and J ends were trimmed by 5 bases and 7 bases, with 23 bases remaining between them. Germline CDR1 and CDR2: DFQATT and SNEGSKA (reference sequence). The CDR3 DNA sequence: TGCAGTGCTGGCCGGGCCGAAGACCAATTGCGTGGCTACACCTTC. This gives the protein CSAGRAEDQLRGYTF.

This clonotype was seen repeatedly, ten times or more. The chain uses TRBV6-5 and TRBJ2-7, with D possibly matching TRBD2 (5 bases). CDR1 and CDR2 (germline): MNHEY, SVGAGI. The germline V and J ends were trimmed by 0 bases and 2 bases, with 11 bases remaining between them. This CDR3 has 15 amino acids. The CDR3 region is CASSYSLDSAYEQYF. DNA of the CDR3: TGTGCCAGCAGTTACTCGTTGGACTCTGCCTACGAGCAGTACTTC.

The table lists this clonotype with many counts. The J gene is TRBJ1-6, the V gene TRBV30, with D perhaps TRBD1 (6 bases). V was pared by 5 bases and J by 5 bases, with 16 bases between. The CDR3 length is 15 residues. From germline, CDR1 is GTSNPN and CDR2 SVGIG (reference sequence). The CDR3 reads CAWAGAGHDNSPLHF. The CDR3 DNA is TGTGCCTGGGCGGGGGCGGGACACGATAATTCACCCCTCCACTTT.

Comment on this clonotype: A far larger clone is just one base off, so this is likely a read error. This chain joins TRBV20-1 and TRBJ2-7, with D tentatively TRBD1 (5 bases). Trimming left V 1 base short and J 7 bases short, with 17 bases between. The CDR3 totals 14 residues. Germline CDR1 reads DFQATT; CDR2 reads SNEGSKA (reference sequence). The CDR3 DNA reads TGCAGTGCTAGAGGGGGCCGACTCACCAATGAGCAGTACTTC. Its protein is CSARGGRLTNEQYF.

DNA of the CDR3: TGCAGCGTGAAGGGGCCAGGGGGTTACACAGATACGCAGTATTTT. Protein sequence: CSVKGPGGYTDTQYF. V and J are TRBV29-1 and TRBJ2-3; 7 bases fit TRBD1. Trimming removed 6 bases from V and 2 bases from J; junction bases left unmatched: 11. This CDR3 is built from 15 residues. Germline V gene lookup returns CDR1 SQVTM and CDR2 ANQGSEA.

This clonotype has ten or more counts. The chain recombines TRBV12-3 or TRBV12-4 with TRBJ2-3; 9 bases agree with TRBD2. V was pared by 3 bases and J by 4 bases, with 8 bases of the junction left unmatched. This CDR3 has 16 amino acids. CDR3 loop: CASSFVAGGPSDTQYF. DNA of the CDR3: TGTGCCAGCAGTTTTGTGGCGGGAGGGCCCTCAGATACGCAGTATTTT.

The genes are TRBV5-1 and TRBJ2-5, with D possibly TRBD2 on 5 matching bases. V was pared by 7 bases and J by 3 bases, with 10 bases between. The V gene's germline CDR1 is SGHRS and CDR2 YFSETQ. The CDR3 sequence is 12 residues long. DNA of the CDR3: TGCGCCAGCTCGAGCGGAAAAGAGACCCAGTACTTC. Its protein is CASSSGKETQYF.

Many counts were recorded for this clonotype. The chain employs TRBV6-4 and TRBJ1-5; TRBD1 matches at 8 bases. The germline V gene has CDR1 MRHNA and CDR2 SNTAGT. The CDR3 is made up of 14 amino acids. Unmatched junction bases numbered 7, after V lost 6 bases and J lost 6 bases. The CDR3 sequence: CASRAGGFGQPQHF. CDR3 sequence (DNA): TGTGCCAGCAGAGCAGGGGGCTTTGGTCAGCCCCAGCATTTT.

CDR3 residues: CASKKGLSGGPFSYEQYF. The DNA for the CDR3 is TGTGCCAGCAAGAAGGGTCTATCGGGAGGGCCGTTCTCCTACGAGCAGTACTTC. The chain has TRBV6-1 and TRBJ2-7; 8 positions match TRBD2. The length of the CDR3 is 18 residues. Germline CDR1 and CDR2: MNHNS and SASEGT. The trim removed 7 bases at V and 0 bases at J, leaving 17 bases unmatched.

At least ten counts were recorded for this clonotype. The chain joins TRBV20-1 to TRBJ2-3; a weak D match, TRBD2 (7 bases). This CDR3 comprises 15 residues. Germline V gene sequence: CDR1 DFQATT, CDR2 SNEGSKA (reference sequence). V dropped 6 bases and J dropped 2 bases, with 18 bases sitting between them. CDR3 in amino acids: CSARAGGLYTDTQYF. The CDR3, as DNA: TGCAGTGCCCGAGCCGGGGGGCTATACACAGATACGCAGTATTTT.

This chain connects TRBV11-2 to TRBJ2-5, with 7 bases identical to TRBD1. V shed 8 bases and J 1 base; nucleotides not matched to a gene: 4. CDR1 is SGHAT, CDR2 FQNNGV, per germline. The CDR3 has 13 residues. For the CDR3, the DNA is TGTGCCAGCTCTGGACAGGTCCAAGAGACCCAGTACTTC. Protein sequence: CASSGQVQETQYF.